This T cell receptor beta chain was found in a study of blood T cell repertoires in COVID-19. Whole-study context: The study drew acute and convalescent COVID-19 samples from the United States, Italy and Spain. T cells, B-cell-depleted T cells, or PBMCs supplied cDNA or gDNA.

Germline lookup yields CDR1 SGDLS and CDR2 YYNGEE. Trimming cost V 3 bases and J 2 bases; bases outside gene matches: 4. There are 14 residues in the CDR3. In the original analysis: Cell counts per sample came from amplifying reference gene primers. Only in-frame clones appear in the TCRdb table, and some are missing; sequencing was by immunoSEQ multiplex PCR. D and trimming come from the DNA, and the V and J calls and clone size come from that table. Of 220,000 or so clones listed, around 82% are singletons. This clone was counted between two and nine times. This receptor was obtained from a woman in her sixties or seventies with acute or convalescent COVID-19. Specimen: peripheral blood. The chain links TRBV9 to TRBJ1-2; 7 positions match TRBD1. The CDR3 sequence: CASSAGGQNYGYTF. CDR3 DNA sequence: TGTGCCAGCAGCGCAGGGGGACAGAACTATGGCTACACCTTC.